The 4 T cell receptor beta chains below come from one sample, sequenced in a study of blood T cell repertoires in COVID-19. Using immunoSEQ multiplex PCR, the repertoire was profiled, and TCRdb retains in-frame clones only, with some absent. The profile covers approximately 74,000 clones, with 80% to 90% appearing a single time and less than 2% taken by the ten largest. The material sequenced was peripheral blood. The receptors here all came from an elderly woman with active or convalescent COVID-19.

The rearrangement joins TRBV5-4 to TRBJ1-1; D is unclear. The germline V gene has CDR1 SGHNT and CDR2 YYREEE (reference sequence). The CDR3 contains 15 residues. Trimming took off 0 bases at V and 3 bases at J, with 12 bases between the two ends. The CDR3 nucleotides read TGTGCCAGCAGCTTGGCCATTAGAAGTGACACTGAAGCTTTCTTT. Translation gives CASSLAIRSDTEAFF.

V gene TRBV4-3 combines with J gene TRBJ1-2; perhaps TRBD1 as D (6 bases). Germline values: CDR1 LGHNA, CDR2 YSLEER. CDR3 length: 15 residues. With 3 bases removed from V and 2 bases from J, the gap between germline ends came to 13 bases. The CDR3 DNA is TGCGCCAGCAGCCAGTCCGATCAGGGGAACTATGGCTACACCTTC. Its translation is CASSQSDQGNYGYTF.

This clone is a singleton in its sample. The chain employs TRBV19 and TRBJ1-1; D might be TRBD1 (6 bases). Germline values: CDR1 LNHDA, CDR2 SQIVND (reference sequence). V lost 8 bases, J lost 0 bases, and 10 bases lay in between. The CDR3 is 13 residues long. The chain's CDR3 is CASGYRVNTEAFF. CDR3 coding DNA: TGTGCCAGTGGTTACAGGGTGAACACTGAAGCTTTCTTT.

The chain is built from TRBV4-1 and TRBJ1-6; the match to TRBD1 covers 9 bases. Germline values: CDR1 MGHRA, CDR2 YSYEKL. The CDR3 spans 16 residues. With 1 base clipped from V and 7 bases from J, the junction kept 5 bases outside the gene matches. This CDR3 is CASSQGGTGRNSPLHF. In DNA form, the CDR3 reads TGCGCCAGCAGCCAAGGCGGGACAGGGAGGAATTCACCCCTCCACTTT.